In its sample, the clone carrying this TCR beta chain was seen once. The antigen remains undetermined. The entry originates in a study of shared clonotypes between healthy human individuals. Here immunoSEQ multiplex PCR was the method, and the copy in TCRdb shows in-frame clones only, minus some. The table records about 2.4 million clones, just over 90% of them present only once. CDR3 length: 12 amino acids. V was trimmed by 9 bases and J by 7 bases, leaving 12 bases between them. Per germline, CDR1 MNHEY and CDR2 SVGAGI. The authors divided CD4+ cells into CD45RA+ naive and CD45RA-negative memory subsets. Study results and caveats: What limited the represented genetic and exposure-history diversity was the small number of donors. Naive CD4 clonotype sharing across four donors was about 5%.

The sample was naive CD4+ T cells sorted from blood. Sample subset: CD45RA+ positively selected. The chain has TRBV6-5 and TRBJ1-4; D gene uncertain. The sequence was collected from a man between 18 and 29 years old in good health. CDR3 residues: CASARAGEKLFF. Written as DNA, the CDR3 is TGTGCCAGTGCACGCGCGGGTGAAAAACTGTTTTTT.